These 27 T cell receptor beta chains originate from one sample sequenced in a study of blood T cell repertoires in COVID-19. Sequenced by immunoSEQ multiplex PCR; TCRdb stores in-frame clones only, minus some. Of 78,000 or so clones in the sample, about 89% were seen once. The sequencing input was peripheral blood. Receptor source: a man in his fifties or sixties with active or convalescent COVID-19.

In the case of this clone: This sample also contains other DNA sequences that code for the same CDR3. The V call is TRBV11-2, the J call TRBJ2-7; D possibly corresponds to TRBD2 (5 bases). The CDR3 covers 13 residues. CDR1 SGHAT and CDR2 FQNNGV come from the germline V gene. Trimming shortened V by 1 base and J by 5 bases, and 9 bases separated the two germline ends. CDR3 protein: CASSLGSGNEQYV. CDR3 bases: TGTGCCAGCAGCTTAGGGTCCGGGAACGAGCAGTACGTC.

The gene calls are TRBV7-9 and TRBJ1-1; D gene uncertain. The V end was cut by 0 bases, the J end by 5 bases, with 10 bases between. The CDR3 spans 14 residues. CDR1 and CDR2 (germline): SEHNR, FQNEAQ (reference sequence). The CDR3 region is CASSLAEVGTEAFF. As DNA, the CDR3 is TGTGCCAGCAGCTTAGCGGAGGTGGGAACTGAAGCTTTCTTT. The full variable domain, rest sourced from reference TRBV7-9 and TRBJ1-1, is DTGVSQNPRHKITKRGQNVTFRCDPISEHNRLYWYRQTLGQGPEFLTYFQNEAQLEKSRLLSDRFSAERPKGSFSTLEIQRTEQGDSAMYLCASSLAEVGTEAFFGQGTRLTVV.

J is TRBJ2-5 and V is TRBV28; perhaps TRBD2 as D (5 bases). CDR1 and CDR2 from the germline V gene are MDHEN and SYDVKM. The CDR3 is 12 residues long. V shed 7 bases and J shed 5 bases, with 11 bases lying between them. CDR3 nucleotide sequence: TGTGCCAGCATTTCAACGGGGGAGACCCAGTACTTC. It translates to CASISTGETQYF.

The genes are TRBV18 and TRBJ2-2, with D maybe TRBD2 (6 bases). V lost 3 bases and J 4 bases, leaving 12 bases between the germline ends. CDR1 is KGHSH and CDR2 is LQKENI in the germline V gene. This CDR3 region has 15 residues. The DNA of the CDR3 is TGTGCCAGCTCACCGCCGGGACTTTCCACCGGGGAGCTGTTTTTT. This translates into CASSPPGLSTGELFF.

The sample holds one count of this clone. This chain uses TRBV29-1 with TRBJ1-2; D not resolved. Trimming removed 3 bases from V and 7 bases from J, with 15 bases in between. The CDR3 extends over 13 amino acids. Germline values: CDR1 SQVTM, CDR2 ANQGSEA. The CDR3 loop reads CSVEVPGNGGYTF. Here the CDR3 DNA reads TGCAGCGTTGAGGTCCCGGGTAACGGTGGCTACACCTTC.

The chain employs TRBV28 and TRBJ2-4; TRBD1 might be the D (5 bases). The CDR3 consists of 14 residues. Trimming took off 0 bases at V and 5 bases at J, with 8 bases between the two ends. Germline CDR1 reads MDHEN; CDR2 reads SYDVKM. This chain's CDR3 is CASSLWGHENIQYF. The CDR3 coding sequence is TGTGCCAGCAGTTTATGGGGGCATGAAAACATTCAGTACTTC.

The chain links TRBV27 to TRBJ1-5; TRBD1 might be the D (5 bases). The CDR3 runs to 16 residues. In germline, CDR1 is MNHEY, CDR2 SMNVEV (reference sequence). Between the trimmed V and J ends, which lost 3 bases and 4 bases, there was a span of 16 bases. As DNA, the CDR3 is TGTGCCAGCAGTTTCCGACCGCCAGGGTTGAATCAGCCCCAGCATTTT. Its translation is CASSFRPPGLNQPQHF.

This clone occurred once. This chain connects TRBV5-1 to TRBJ2-5, with 14 bases lining up with TRBD2. CDR3 size: 17 residues. V was pared by 4 bases and J by 5 bases, with 10 bases of the junction left unmatched. The germline CDR1 and CDR2 sequences are SGHRS and YFSETQ. CDR3 bases: TGCGCCAGCAGCCAGTCCGGGACTAGCGGGGGTTTGGAGACCCAGTACTTC. Translating it yields CASSQSGTSGGLETQYF.

The chain combines TRBV28 with TRBJ2-6; a weak D match, TRBD1 (6 bases). Trimming cost V 8 bases and J 3 bases, with 20 bases left between them. Germline V gene lookup returns CDR1 MDHEN and CDR2 SYDVKM. The CDR3 spans 17 residues. The CDR3 DNA follows: TGTGCCAGCGGCAGACAGGTTCGGGTAGGTGGGGCCAACGTCCTGACTTTC. This gives the protein CASGRQVRVGGANVLTF.

This clone occurred once. The chain is built from TRBV18 and TRBJ2-1, with a weak D call TRBD1 (5 bases). Trimming cost V 3 bases and J 5 bases, with 11 bases left between them. Germline lookup yields CDR1 KGHSH and CDR2 LQKENI. CDR3 length: 14 residues. CDR3 DNA: TGTGCCAGCTCACCCTTACAGGAGAACAATGAGCAGTTCTTC. It is translated as CASSPLQENNEQFF.

This sequence joins TRBV19 and TRBJ1-5; 8 nucleotides agree with TRBD1. The CDR3 consists of 19 residues. From germline, CDR1 is LNHDA and CDR2 SQIVND (reference sequence). V shed 3 bases and J 4 bases; nucleotides not matched to a gene: 17. CDR3 protein: CASSMTADRGRGANQPQHF. DNA for the CDR3: TGTGCCAGTAGTATGACCGCCGACAGGGGTAGAGGGGCTAATCAGCCCCAGCATTTT.

This clone has only one observation. The J gene is TRBJ2-1, the V gene TRBV5-8, with 8 bases fitting TRBD2. Per germline, CDR1 SGHTS and CDR2 YDEGEE. The CDR3 is 15 residues long. The ends lost 1 base at V and 8 bases at J; junction bases unmatched: 8. For the CDR3, the DNA is TGTGCCAGCAGCTTGAGGGTAGCGGGGATCGATGAGCAGTTCTTC. Translated: CASSLRVAGIDEQFF.

J is TRBJ1-6 and V is TRBV10-2, with 7 bases fitting TRBD1. With V trimmed by 5 bases and J by 12 bases, 10 bases remained unmatched. CDR1 and CDR2 from the germline V gene are WSHSY and SAAADI. CDR3 size: 14 residues. The chain's CDR3 is CASSLGQDQRPLHF. The CDR3 DNA reads as TGCGCCAGCAGTCTTGGACAGGACCAGCGACCCCTCCACTTT.

The V and J genes are TRBV28 and TRBJ1-1, with 7 positions matching TRBD1. Germline loops: CDR1 MDHEN, CDR2 SYDVKM. J gave up 8 bases and V 2 bases, and 8 bases lay outside the gene matches. There are 14 residues in the CDR3. The CDR3 loop is CASSLREGGAEAFF. In DNA, the CDR3 is TGTGCCAGCAGTTTACGCGAAGGGGGCGCGGAAGCTTTCTTT.

The chain joins TRBV24-1 to TRBJ2-3; D gene uncertain. Germline V gene sequence: CDR1 KGHDR, CDR2 SFDVKD. With 4 bases removed from V and 0 bases from J, the gap between germline ends came to 7 bases. The CDR3 length is 14 residues. The CDR3 sequence: CATSDSPSTDTQYF. The DNA for the CDR3 is TGTGCCACCAGTGACTCTCCCAGCACAGATACGCAGTATTTT.

The chain couples TRBV5-6 to TRBJ2-7; D is undetermined. Trimming took 2 bases from V and 0 from J, leaving 6 bases between them. CDR3 length: 13 amino acids. In germline, CDR1 is SGHDT, CDR2 YYEEEE. Here the CDR3 DNA reads TGTGCCAGCAGCTTCGCCAGCTCCTACGAGCAGTACTTC. Its translation: CASSFASSYEQYF.

V and J are TRBV10-1 and TRBJ2-3; 7 positions agree with TRBD1. V lost 0 bases and J lost 3; bases outside the gene matches: 0. CDR1 WNHNN and CDR2 SYGVQD come from the germline V gene (reference sequence). This CDR3 spans 14 amino acids. The CDR3 DNA reads as TGCGCCAGCAGTGAGTCGACAGGGACAGATACGCAGTATTTT. Protein sequence: CASSESTGTDTQYF.

This chain joins TRBV5-1 and TRBJ2-2, with TRBD1 matching over 10 bases. Germline CDR1 reads SGHRS; CDR2 reads YFSETQ. This CDR3 is 15 amino acids long. V was pared by 0 bases and J by 7 bases, with 3 bases of the junction left unmatched. The CDR3 DNA reads as TGCGCCAGCAGCTTGGGACAGGGGGCAAACGGGGAGCTGTTTTTT. It translates to CASSLGQGANGELFF.

This clone was detected once. The chain recombines TRBV7-2 with TRBJ2-5; D uncertain. Trimming stripped 2 bases from V and 0 bases from J, with 10 bases between. This CDR3 contains 15 residues. Germline V gives CDR1 SGHTA, CDR2 FQGNSA. The CDR3 reads CASSLNGANQETQYF. The CDR3 DNA follows: TGTGCCAGCAGCTTAAACGGAGCGAACCAAGAGACCCAGTACTTC. The variable domain in full, with the rest retrieved from reference TRBV7-2 and TRBJ2-5, is GAGVSQSPSNKVTEKGKDVELRCDPISGHTALYWYRQSLGQGLEFLIYFQGNSAPDKSGLPSDRFSAERTGGSVSTLTIQRTQQEDSAVYLCASSLNGANQETQYFGPGTRLLVL.

This sequence joins TRBV4-3 and TRBJ2-7; TRBD1 aligns across 7 bases. Germline CDR1 reads LGHNA; CDR2 reads YSLEER. Trimming removed 0 bases from V and 4 bases from J; junction bases left unmatched: 6. This CDR3 is built from 15 residues. CDR3 nucleotides: TGCGCCAGCAGCCAAGATAAGGGGACAGATTACGAGCAGTACTTC. Protein sequence: CASSQDKGTDYEQYF.

The CDR3 bases are TGTGCCAGCAGCTCGTTGGACAGGGGCGAGCAGTTCTTC. Protein sequence: CASSSLDRGEQFF. The chain combines TRBV5-4 with TRBJ2-1; 9 nucleotides agree with TRBD1. The V gene end was trimmed by 3 bases and the J gene end by 10 bases; junction bases not matched to a gene: 5. Germline values: CDR1 SGHNT, CDR2 YYREEE (reference sequence). This CDR3 comprises 13 residues.

The rearrangement joins TRBV6-5 to TRBJ1-5; 8 bases agree with TRBD1. Germline trimming cut 6 bases from V and 5 bases from J; bases unmatched to any gene: 6. The CDR3 is 14 residues long. Germline CDR1 reads MNHEY; CDR2 reads SVGAGI. The CDR3 coding sequence is TGTGCCAGCAGCCGTGGACAGGGAGATCAGCCCCAGCATTTT. The encoded protein is CASSRGQGDQPQHF.

The chain joins TRBV19 to TRBJ2-6, with 7 nucleotides matching TRBD1. Trimming cost V 4 bases and J 0 bases; bases outside gene matches: 6. Germline V gives CDR1 LNHDA, CDR2 SQIVND (reference sequence). The CDR3 spans 17 residues. The DNA of the CDR3 is TGTGCCAGTAGTACCCAACAGGGGAGCTCTGGGGCCAACGTCCTGACTTTC. It is translated as CASSTQQGSSGANVLTF.

The rearrangement links TRBV29-1 to TRBJ1-2, with 10 bases that match TRBD1. Germline CDR1 reads SQVTM; CDR2 reads ANQGSEA. The trim removed 4 bases at V and 6 bases at J, leaving 11 bases unmatched. This CDR3 is 15 amino acids long. The CDR3 DNA sequence: TGCAGCGTTGGGGTGCGGGACAGGGGATTTCATGGCTACACCTTC. Protein sequence: CSVGVRDRGFHGYTF.

This clone has just one count. The chain couples TRBV5-1 to TRBJ1-2, with 7 bases identical to TRBD1. V lost 4 bases to trimming and J lost 8 bases; unmatched junction nucleotides: 8. CDR1 and CDR2 (germline): SGHRS, YFSETQ. The CDR3 is 13 residues long. Here the CDR3 reads CASSDTGAGGYTF. CDR3 nucleotides: TGCGCCAGCAGCGACACAGGGGCGGGGGGCTACACCTTC.

This clone came up once. This sequence joins TRBV6-2 or TRBV6-3 and TRBJ2-1; the match to TRBD1 covers 7 bases. CDR1 and CDR2 (germline): MNHEY, SVGEGT. The CDR3 has 12 residues. V shed 6 bases and J 8 bases; nucleotides not matched to a gene: 4. This CDR3 reads CASSFDRDEQFF. Written as DNA, the CDR3 is TGTGCCAGCAGCTTCGACAGGGATGAGCAGTTCTTC.

This chain links TRBV28 with TRBJ1-5, with 9 bases fitting TRBD1. This CDR3 has 16 amino acids. Trimming took 5 bases from V and 0 from J; bases not matched to a gene: 5. Per the germline V gene, CDR1 is MDHEN and CDR2 is SYDVKM. DNA for the CDR3: TGTGCCAGCAGTCCGGACAGGGGTAATAGCAATCAGCCCCAGCATTTT. The encoded protein is CASSPDRGNSNQPQHF.